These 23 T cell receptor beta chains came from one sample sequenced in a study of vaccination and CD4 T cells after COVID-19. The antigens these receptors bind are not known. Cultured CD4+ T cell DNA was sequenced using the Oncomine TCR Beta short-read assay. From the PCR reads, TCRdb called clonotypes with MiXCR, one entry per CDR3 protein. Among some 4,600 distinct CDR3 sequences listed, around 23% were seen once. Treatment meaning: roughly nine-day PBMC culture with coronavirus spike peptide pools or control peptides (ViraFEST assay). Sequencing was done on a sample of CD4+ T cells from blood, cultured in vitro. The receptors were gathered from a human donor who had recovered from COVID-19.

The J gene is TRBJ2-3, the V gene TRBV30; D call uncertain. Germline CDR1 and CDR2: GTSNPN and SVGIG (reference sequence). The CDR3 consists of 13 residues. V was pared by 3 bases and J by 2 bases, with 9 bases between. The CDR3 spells CAWRVGYTDTQYF. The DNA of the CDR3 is TGTGCCTGGAGGGTGGGATACACAGATACGCAGTATTTT.

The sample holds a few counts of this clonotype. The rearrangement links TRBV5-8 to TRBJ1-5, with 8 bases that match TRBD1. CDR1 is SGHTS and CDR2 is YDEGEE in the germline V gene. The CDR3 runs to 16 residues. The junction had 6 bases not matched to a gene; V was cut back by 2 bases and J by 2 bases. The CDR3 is CASSFETGVGNQPQHF. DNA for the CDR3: TGTGCCAGCAGCTTTGAGACAGGGGTTGGCAATCAGCCCCAGCATTTT.

In DNA form, the CDR3 reads TGTGCCAGCTCACCAAGCTCGGGGGGCAATCAGCCCCAGCATTTT. Its translation is CASSPSSGGNQPQHF. J is TRBJ1-5 and V is TRBV18; tentatively, D is TRBD1 (5 bases). The CDR3 is made up of 15 amino acids. The germline V and J ends were trimmed by 2 bases and 2 bases, with 10 bases remaining between them. CDR1 and CDR2 from the germline V gene are KGHSH and LQKENI.

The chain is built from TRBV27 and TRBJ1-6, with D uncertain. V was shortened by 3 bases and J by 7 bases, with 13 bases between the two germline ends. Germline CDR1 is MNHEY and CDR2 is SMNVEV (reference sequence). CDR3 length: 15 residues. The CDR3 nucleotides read TGTGCCAGCAGTTTCGGGCCTGGAGGGAATTCACCCCTCCACTTT. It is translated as CASSFGPGGNSPLHF.

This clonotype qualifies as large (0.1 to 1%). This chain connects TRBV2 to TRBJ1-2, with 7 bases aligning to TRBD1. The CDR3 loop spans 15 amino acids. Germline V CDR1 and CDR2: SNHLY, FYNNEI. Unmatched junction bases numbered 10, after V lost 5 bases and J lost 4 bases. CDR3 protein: CASSFTDRVGYGYTF. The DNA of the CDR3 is TGTGCCAGCAGTTTTACTGACAGGGTGGGCTATGGCTACACCTTC. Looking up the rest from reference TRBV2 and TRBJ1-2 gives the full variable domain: EPEVTQTPSHQVTQMGQEVILRCVPISNHLYFYWYRQILGQKVEFLVSFYNNEISEKSEIFDDQFSVERPDGSNFTLKIRSTKLEDSAMYFCASSFTDRVGYGYTFGSGTRLTVV.

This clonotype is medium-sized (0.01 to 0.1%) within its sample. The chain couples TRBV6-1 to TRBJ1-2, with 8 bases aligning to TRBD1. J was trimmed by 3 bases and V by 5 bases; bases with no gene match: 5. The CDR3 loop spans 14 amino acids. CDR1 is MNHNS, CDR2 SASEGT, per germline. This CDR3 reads CASSRTGLDYGYTF. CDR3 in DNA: TGTGCCAGCAGTCGGACAGGGTTGGACTATGGCTACACCTTC.

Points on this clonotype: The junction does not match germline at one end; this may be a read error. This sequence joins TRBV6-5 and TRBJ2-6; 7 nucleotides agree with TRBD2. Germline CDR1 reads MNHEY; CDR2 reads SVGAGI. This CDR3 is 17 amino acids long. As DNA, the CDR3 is TGTGCCAGCAGTTACGGGGGACTACTCTCTGGGGCCAACGCCCTGACTTTC. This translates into CASSYGGLLSGANALTF.

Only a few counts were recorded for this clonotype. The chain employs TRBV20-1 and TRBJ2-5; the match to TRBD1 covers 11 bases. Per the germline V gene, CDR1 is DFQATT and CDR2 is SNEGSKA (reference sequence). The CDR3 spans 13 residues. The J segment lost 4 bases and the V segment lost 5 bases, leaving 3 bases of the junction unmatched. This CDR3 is CSARTGGVETQYF. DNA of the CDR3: TGCAGTGCTCGGACAGGGGGCGTAGAGACCCAGTACTTC.

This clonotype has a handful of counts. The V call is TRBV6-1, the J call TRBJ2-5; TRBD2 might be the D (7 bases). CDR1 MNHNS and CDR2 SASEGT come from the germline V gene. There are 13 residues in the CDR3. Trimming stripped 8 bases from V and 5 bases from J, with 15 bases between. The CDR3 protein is CASRRGGGETQYF. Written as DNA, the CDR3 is TGTGCCAGCCGAAGAGGGGGAGGGGAGACCCAGTACTTC.

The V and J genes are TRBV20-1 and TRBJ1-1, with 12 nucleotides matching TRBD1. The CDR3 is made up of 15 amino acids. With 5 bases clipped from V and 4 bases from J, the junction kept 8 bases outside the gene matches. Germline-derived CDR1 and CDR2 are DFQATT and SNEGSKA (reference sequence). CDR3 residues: CSASGTGGAGTEAFF. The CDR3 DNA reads TGCAGTGCTTCCGGGACAGGGGGCGCAGGCACTGAAGCTTTCTTT.

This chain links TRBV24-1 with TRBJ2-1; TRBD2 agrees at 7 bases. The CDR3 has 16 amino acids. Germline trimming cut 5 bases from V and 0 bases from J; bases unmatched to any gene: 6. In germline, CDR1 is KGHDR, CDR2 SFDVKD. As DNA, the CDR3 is TGTGCCACCAGTGGGGGCACGGGGGGCTCCTACAATGAGCAGTTCTTC. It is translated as CATSGGTGGSYNEQFF.

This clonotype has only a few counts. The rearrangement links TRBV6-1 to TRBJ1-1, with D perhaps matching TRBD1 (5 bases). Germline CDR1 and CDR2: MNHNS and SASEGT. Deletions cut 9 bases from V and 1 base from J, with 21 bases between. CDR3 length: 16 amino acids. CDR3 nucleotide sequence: TGTGCCAGTTACCCGGGGCAGACCAAGCCGAACACTGAAGCTTTCTTT. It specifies CASYPGQTKPNTEAFF.

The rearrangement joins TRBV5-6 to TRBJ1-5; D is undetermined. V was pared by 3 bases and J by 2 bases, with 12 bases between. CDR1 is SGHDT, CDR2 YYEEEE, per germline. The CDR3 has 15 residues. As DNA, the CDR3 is TGTGCCAGCAGCTCATTAACGGGTGGCAATCAGCCCCAGCATTTT. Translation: CASSSLTGGNQPQHF.

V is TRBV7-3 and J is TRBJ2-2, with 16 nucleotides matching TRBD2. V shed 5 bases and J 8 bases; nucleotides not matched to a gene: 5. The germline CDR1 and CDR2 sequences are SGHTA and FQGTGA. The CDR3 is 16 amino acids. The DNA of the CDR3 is TGTGCCAGCAGCCCGGGACTAGCGGGGGGGACTGGGGAGCTGTTTTTT. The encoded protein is CASSPGLAGGTGELFF.

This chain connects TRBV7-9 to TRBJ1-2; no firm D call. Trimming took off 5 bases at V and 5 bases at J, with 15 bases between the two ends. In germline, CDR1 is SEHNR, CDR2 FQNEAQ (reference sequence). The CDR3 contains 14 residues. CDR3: CASSQTGSWYGYTF. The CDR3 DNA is TGTGCCAGCAGCCAAACGGGGAGTTGGTATGGCTACACCTTC.

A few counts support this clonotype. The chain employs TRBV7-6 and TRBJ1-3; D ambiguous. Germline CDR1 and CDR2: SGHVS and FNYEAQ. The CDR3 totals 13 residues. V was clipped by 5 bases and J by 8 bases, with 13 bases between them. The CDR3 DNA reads TGTGCCAGCAGCGCCGGACGGAAAGACACCATATATTTT. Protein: CASSAGRKDTIYF.

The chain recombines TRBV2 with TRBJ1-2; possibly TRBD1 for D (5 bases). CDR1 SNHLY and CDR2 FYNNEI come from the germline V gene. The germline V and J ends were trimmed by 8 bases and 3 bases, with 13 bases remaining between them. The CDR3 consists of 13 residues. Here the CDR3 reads CASPPRGDYGYTF. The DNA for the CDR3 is TGTGCCAGCCCCCCCCGGGGCGACTATGGCTACACCTTC.

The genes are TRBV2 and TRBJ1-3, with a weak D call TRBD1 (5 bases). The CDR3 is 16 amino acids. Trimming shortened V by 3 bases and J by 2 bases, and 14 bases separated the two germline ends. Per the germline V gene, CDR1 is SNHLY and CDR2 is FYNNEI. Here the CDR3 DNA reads TGTGCCAGCAGTGACCCCGGGCGAGGGGCTGGAAACACCATATATTTT. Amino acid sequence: CASSDPGRGAGNTIYF.

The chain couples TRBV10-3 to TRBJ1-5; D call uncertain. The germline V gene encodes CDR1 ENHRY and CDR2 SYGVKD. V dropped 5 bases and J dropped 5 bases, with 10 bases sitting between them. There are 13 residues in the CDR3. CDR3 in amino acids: CAISLDGDQPQHF. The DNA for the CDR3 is TGTGCCATCAGTCTGGACGGAGATCAGCCCCAGCATTTT.

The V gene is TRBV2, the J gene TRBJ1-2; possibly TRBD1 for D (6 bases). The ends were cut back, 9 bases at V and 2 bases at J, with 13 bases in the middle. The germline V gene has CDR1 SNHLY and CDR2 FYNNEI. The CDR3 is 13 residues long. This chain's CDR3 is CASRLRGNYGYTF. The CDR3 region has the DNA TGTGCCAGTCGGCTGAGGGGGAACTATGGCTACACCTTC.

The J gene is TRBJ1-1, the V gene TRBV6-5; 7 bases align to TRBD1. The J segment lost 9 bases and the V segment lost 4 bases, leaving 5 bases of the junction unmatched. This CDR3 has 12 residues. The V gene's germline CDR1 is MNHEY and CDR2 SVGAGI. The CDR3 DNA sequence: TGTGCCAGCAGTTCCCGACAGGGCAAAGCTTTCTTT. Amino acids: CASSSRQGKAFF.

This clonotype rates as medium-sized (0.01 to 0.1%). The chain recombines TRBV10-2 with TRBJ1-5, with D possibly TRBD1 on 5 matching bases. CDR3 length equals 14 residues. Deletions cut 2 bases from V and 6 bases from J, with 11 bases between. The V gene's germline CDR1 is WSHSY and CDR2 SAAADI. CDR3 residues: CASSETGGGQPQHF. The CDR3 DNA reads TGCGCCAGCAGTGAGACGGGGGGTGGTCAGCCCCAGCATTTT.

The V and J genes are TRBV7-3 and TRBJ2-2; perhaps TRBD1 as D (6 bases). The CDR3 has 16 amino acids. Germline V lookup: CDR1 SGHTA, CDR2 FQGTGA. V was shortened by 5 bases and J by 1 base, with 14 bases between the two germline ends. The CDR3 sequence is CASSLQGLRNTGELFF. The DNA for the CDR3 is TGTGCCAGCAGCCTTCAGGGGCTCCGGAACACCGGGGAGCTGTTTTTT.